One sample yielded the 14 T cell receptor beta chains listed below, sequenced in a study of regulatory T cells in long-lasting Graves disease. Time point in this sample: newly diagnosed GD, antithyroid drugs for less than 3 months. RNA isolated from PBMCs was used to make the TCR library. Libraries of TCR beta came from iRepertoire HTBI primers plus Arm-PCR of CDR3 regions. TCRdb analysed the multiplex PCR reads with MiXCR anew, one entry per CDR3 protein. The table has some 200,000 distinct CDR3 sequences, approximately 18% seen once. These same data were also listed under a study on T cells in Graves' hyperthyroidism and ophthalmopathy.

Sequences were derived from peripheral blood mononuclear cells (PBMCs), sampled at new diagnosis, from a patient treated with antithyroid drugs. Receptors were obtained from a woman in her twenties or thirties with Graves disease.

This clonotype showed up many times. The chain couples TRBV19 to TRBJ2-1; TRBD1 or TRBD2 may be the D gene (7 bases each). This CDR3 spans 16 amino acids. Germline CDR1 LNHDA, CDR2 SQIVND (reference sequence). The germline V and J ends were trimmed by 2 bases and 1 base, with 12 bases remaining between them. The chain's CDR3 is CASSIRQGGSYNEQFF. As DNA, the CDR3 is TGTGCCAGTAGTATACGACAGGGAGGGTCCTACAATGAGCAGTTCTTC. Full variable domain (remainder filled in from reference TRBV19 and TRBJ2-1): DGGITQSPKYLFRKEGQNVTLSCEQNLNHDAMYWYRQDPGQGLRLIYYSQIVNDFQKGDIAEGYSVSREKKESFPLTVTSAQKNPTAFYLCASSIRQGGSYNEQFFGPGTRLTVL.

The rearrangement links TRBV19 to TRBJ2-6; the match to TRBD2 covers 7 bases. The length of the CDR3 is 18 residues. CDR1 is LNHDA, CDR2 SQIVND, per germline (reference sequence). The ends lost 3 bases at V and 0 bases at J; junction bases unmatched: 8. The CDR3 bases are TGTGCCAGTAGTATTGGGAGGGCCCGAAGCTCTGGGGCCAACGTCCTGACTTTC. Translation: CASSIGRARSSGANVLTF.

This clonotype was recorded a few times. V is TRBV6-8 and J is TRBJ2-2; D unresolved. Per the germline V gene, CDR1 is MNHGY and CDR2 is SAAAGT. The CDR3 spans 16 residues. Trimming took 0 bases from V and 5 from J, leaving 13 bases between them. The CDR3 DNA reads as TGTGCCAGCAGTTACTCGCTCTTTTCAGCGACCGGGGAGCTGTTTTTT. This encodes CASSYSLFSATGELFF.

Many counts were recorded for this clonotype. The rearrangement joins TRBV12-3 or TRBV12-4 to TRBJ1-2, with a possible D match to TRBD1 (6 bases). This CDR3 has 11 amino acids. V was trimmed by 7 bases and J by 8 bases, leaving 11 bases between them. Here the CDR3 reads CASTPGGGYTF. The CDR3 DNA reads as TGTGCCAGCACCCCGGGGGGCGGCTACACCTTC.

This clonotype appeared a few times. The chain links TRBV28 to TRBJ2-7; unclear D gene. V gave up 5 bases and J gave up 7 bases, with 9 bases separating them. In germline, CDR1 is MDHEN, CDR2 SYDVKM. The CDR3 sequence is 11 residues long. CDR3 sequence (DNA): TGTGCCAGCAGTGCGACGCGGGAGCAGTACTTC. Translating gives CASSATREQYF.

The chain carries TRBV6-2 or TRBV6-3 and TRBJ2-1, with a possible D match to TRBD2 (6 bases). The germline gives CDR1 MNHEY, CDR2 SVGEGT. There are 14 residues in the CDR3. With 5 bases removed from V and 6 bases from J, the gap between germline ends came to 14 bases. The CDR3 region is CASSPGGGANEQFF. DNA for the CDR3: TGTGCCAGCAGTCCGGGCGGCGGGGCCAATGAGCAGTTCTTC.

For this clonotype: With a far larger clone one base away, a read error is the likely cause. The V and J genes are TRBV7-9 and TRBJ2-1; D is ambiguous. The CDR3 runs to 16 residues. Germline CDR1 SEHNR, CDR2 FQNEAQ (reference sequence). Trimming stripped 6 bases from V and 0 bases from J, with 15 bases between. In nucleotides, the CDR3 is TGTGCCAGCAGTGAATTAAGTCTCGGCTCCTACAATGAGCAGTTCTTC. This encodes CASSELSLGSYNEQFF.

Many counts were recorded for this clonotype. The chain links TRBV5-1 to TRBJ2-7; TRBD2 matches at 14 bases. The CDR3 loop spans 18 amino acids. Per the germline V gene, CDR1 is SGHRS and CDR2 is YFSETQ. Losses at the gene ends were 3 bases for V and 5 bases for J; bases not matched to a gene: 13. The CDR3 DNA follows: TGCGCCAGCAGCTCCGAAGGTAGTGGGACTAGCGGGAGAAACGAGCAGTACTTC. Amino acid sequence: CASSSEGSGTSGRNEQYF.

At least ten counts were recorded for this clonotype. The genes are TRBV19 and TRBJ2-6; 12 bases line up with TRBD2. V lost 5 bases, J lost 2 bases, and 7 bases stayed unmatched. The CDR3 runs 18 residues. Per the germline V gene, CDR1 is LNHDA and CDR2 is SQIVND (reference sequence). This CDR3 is CASSFRLAGVAGANVLTF. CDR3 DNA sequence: TGTGCCAGTAGTTTCCGACTAGCGGGAGTAGCTGGGGCCAACGTCCTGACTTTC.

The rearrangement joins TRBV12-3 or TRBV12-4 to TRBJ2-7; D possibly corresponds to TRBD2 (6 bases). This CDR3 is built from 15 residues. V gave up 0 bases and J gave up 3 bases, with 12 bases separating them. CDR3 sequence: CASSLAGGPHYEQYF. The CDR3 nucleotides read TGTGCCAGCAGTTTAGCGGGAGGACCGCACTACGAGCAGTACTTC.

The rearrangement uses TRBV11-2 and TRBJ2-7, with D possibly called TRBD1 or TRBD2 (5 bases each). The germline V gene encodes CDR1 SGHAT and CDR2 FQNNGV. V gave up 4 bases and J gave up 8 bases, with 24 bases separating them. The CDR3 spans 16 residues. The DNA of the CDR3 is TGTGCCAGCAGCTCTATTCGATCCGGGACGGCACACCAGCAGTACTTC. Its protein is CASSSIRSGTAHQQYF. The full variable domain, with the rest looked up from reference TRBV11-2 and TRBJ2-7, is EAGVAQSPRYKIIEKRQSVAFWCNPISGHATLYWYQQILGQGPKLLIQFQNNGVVDDSQLPKDRFSAERLKGVDSTLKIQPAKLEDSAVYLCASSSIRSGTAHQQYFGPGTRLTVT.

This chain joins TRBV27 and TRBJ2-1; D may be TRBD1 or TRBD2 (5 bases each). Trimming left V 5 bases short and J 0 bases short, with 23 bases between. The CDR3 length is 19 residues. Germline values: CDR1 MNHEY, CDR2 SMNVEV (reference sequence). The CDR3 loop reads CASSPHLTSGSPSYNEQFF. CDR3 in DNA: TGTGCCAGCAGTCCCCACCTGACCTCAGGGAGTCCCTCCTACAATGAGCAGTTCTTC.

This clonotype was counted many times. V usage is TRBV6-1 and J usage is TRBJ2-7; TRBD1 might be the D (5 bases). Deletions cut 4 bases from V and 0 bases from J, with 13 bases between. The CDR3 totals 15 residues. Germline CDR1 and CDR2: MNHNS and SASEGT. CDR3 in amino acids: CASSGRTTDSYEQYF. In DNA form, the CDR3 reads TGTGCCAGCAGTGGGCGGACGACAGACTCCTACGAGCAGTACTTC.

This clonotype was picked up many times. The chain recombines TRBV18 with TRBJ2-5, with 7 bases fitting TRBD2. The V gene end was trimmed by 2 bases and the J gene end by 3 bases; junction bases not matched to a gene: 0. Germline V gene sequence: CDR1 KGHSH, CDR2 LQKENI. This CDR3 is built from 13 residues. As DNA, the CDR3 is TGTGCCAGCTCACCAGGGACTAAAGAGACCCAGTACTTC. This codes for CASSPGTKETQYF.